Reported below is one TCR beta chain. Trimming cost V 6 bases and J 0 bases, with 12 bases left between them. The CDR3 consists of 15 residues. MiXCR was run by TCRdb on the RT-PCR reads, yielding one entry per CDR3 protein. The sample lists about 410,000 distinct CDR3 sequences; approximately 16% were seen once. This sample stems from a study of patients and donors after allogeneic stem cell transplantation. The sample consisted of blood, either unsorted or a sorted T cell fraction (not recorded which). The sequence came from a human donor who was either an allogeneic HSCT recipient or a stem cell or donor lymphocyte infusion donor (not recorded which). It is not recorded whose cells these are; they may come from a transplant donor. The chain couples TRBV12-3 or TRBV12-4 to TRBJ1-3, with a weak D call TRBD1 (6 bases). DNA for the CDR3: TGTGCCAGCAGGGCCCGGGACACCTCTGGAAACACCATATATTTT. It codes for CASRARDTSGNTIYF.